The clone carrying this T cell receptor (beta chain) was seen more than once but under ten times. Its antigen remains unknown. The hyperthyroidism patients had all been newly diagnosed, and their disease duration was under 2 months. Their ages ranged from 18 to 65 years. PBMCs were sourced from roughly 9.7 ml fresh peripheral blood. This specimen belongs to a study of T cells in Graves' hyperthyroidism and ophthalmopathy. RNA transcripts served as the template for amplifying TCR beta CDR3 regions. During a first-round RT-PCR of the TCR CDR3, the HTBI primer set was used. TCRdb ran MiXCR on the multiplex PCR reads and lists one entry per CDR3 protein. The sample holds around 760,000 distinct CDR3 sequences; approximately 36% are singletons and the top ten take around 30%. Study results and caveats: Within blood appeared most thyroid clonotypes that had expanded above 0.001.

The CDR3 is 15 amino acids. Trimming shortened V by 3 bases and J by 4 bases, and 15 bases separated the two germline ends. From germline, CDR1 is MNHEY and CDR2 SVGAGI. The sample was blood. The gene calls are TRBV6-5 and TRBJ1-1; TRBD1 might be the D (6 bases). The sequence came from a woman aged 40 to 55 with Graves' hyperthyroidism. CDR3: CASSYQGGRSTEAFF. The CDR3 DNA is TGTGCCAGCAGTTATCAAGGGGGACGTAGCACTGAAGCTTTCTTT.